The T cell receptor (beta chain) under discussion was sequenced for a study of T cells in Graves' hyperthyroidism and ophthalmopathy (dated by TCRdb to the late 2010s). Study-level background: Peripheral blood was sampled at the time of initial diagnosis, prior to any treatment. According to the paper, TCR Vbeta CDR3 sequencing was carried out on over 130 peripheral blood samples, which came from fewer than 50 ophthalmopathy, around 75 hyperthyroidism and roughly 17 progressor patients. An independent validation cohort of under 20 hyperthyroidism patients and approximately 16 patients who later progressed to ophthalmopathy tested prospective prediction of ophthalmopathy. In about 6 Graves' hyperthyroidism patients, the study also compared T-cell repertoires from thyroid tissue with T-cell repertoires from blood. To identify distinguishing TCR V-J signatures, a discovery cohort of 100 patients was used, comprising 40 to 45 with Graves' ophthalmopathy and approximately 58 with stable Graves' hyperthyroidism. For training and testing, the 80 to 100 patients in the discovery cohort were randomly divided in a 7:3 ratio. After blood sampling, hyperthyroidism patients were treated with methimazole at a starting dose of 30 mg daily, and ophthalmopathy patients were treated with high-dose intravenous methylprednisolone. On the study overall, not on this receptor specifically: In validation, progression to ophthalmopathy was predicted by the model with 70% to 71% sensitivity and 72.22% specificity, a median of approximately 6.5 months before onset. No statistical method was used to fix the sample size in advance, and group allocation was not hidden from the investigators. A 13 V-J signature model separated ophthalmopathy from stable hyperthyroidism, with about 90% sensitivity and roughly 84% specificity in cross-validation and 80%/75% in testing. Most expanded thyroid clonotypes (frequency above 0.001) were also detected in blood, suggesting blood repertoires may reflect thyroid immune responses.

Ophthalmopathy patients had moderately to severely active disease, Clinical Activity Score of at least 3, NOSPECS grade of at least 4, and duration under 3 months. Patients with uncontrolled infections, other autoimmune diseases, pregnancy or lactation were excluded. Diagnoses relied on clinical symptoms, serum thyroxine and TRAb, thyroid ultrasound and orbital computed tomography. PBMCs were isolated from approximately 10 ml of fresh peripheral blood by Ficoll-Paque density gradient centrifugation. Total RNA was extracted using Trizol reagent, and RNA quality was assessed on an Agilent 2100 Bioanalyzer. This clonotype was seen only once. Which antigen it targets is not known. Base-call qualities are not available, and no considerably larger clone is one nucleotide away. One read gives only weak evidence. The TCR beta CDR3 regions were amplified from RNA transcripts. The TCR CDR3 was subjected to a first round of RT-PCR using the HTBI primer set and the Qiagen OneStep RT-PCR kit. Libraries were constructed in a second round of multiplex PCR, after which size selection and purification were performed. Libraries were sequenced paired-end with 100 bp reads on an Illumina HiSeq2000. As for the original processing: Raw data were processed with SOAPnuke, discarding reads with adapters, uncalled bases, mean Phred below 15, or no exact constant-primer or identifier match. High-quality paired reads were merged using COPE v1.2.5, and each unique nucleotide sequence was defined as a clonotype. Clonotypes were aligned to IMGT TRBV, TRBD and TRBJ reference segments using MiTCR v1.1. The analysis was restricted to V-J combinations with a frequency above 0.0001, which together covered roughly 99% of the repertoires. A TCS score was defined as the ratio of F50 (clonal expansion) to E x V (chaos), with BLOSUM62-based TCRdist applied between CDR3 peptides within each V-J. Welch's t-statistics and random forest reduced fewer than 550 V-J features to about 13, which were used in a naive Bayes classifier (R e1071). In TCRdb, the public reads were trimmed at Q25 with fastp and aligned with MiXCR, with productive beta chains retained. Identical CDR3 protein sequences are pooled into one entry, listed with their most common genes and DNA. The V and J calls shown here were made by TCRdb, not taken from the authors' results. The sample table contains 450,000 to 500,000 distinct CDR3 sequences; only one count was recorded for under 25% of them. The ten biggest clones cover under 55% of the sample.

Its CDR3 holds 15 amino acids, cysteine through phenylalanine. Just CDR3 DNA is preserved here, 45 bases in frame from base 1. Ends trimmed: V by 0 bases, J by 6 bases; bases unmatched to a gene: 4. The germline V gene supplies CDR1 MNHEY and CDR2 SVGAGI. Sequences were obtained from blood. The source of this sequence is a woman in her sixties or seventies with Graves' ophthalmopathy. The chain links TRBV6-5 with TRBJ2-3; 9 junctional bases match TRBD2. The CDR3 corresponds to CASSYSGLALDTQYF. The DNA sequence is as follows: TGTGCCAGCAGTTACTCGGGACTAGCACTGGATACGCAGTATTTT.